This TCR beta chain appears in the sequencing data of a study of T cell responses to AZD1222 COVID-19 vaccine listed by TCRdb under 2021. About the full investigation: AZD1222 recipients whose second dose came at about 4 weeks and those whose second dose came at about 12 weeks were combined into one group, since spike-specific TCR depth and breadth did not differ between the two schedules. A total of more than 230 trial participants underwent TCR sequencing, of whom about 210 received two doses of AZD1222 and about 25 received two doses of the MenACWY control vaccine. Trial participants were enrolled by age into subgroups of 18-55, 56-69 and 70-plus years, and roughly 150, 30 and 60 TCR-sequenced participants, respectively, were included in these subgroups. Study-wide conclusions, independent of this receptor: The 56-69-year group was small, and its depth increase did not reach significance, likely because of low power. Reportedly, close to half of the unique spike-specific TCRs recognized epitopes lying outside the regions that are mutated in the B.1.351 and B.1.1.7 variants. Only 5 to 7 AZD1222 recipients were SARS-CoV-2 seropositive at baseline, limiting conclusions about previously exposed vaccinees. The vaccine-associated CD4 TCRs covered the entire spike protein, and the dominant responses fell in regions 160-218 and 743-854. A significant rise in spike-specific TCR breadth and depth was observed after two AZD1222 doses relative to day 0 and relative to MenACWY recipients. Most participants were white British and females outnumbered males, and the authors suggested that clonal diversity may have been underestimated. Because no samples from the day 14 peak response were available, repertoires could be characterized only after the peak T cell response.

The CDR3, cysteine through phenylalanine, is 13 amino acids long. Solely the CDR3 DNA is kept, with 39 bases framed from the first base. Taken from the germline V gene, the CDR1 and CDR2 loops are SNHLY and FYNNEI. V loses 1 base, J loses 7 bases, and the germline ends lie 8 bases apart. The time point label, read with the paper, signifies: baseline before first vaccination. Vaccinee samples came from UK trials COV001 and COV002, including a single-blind randomized controlled phase 2/3 trial of AZD1222 (ChAdOx1 nCoV-19) in healthy adults. Trial participant PBMC samples were collected at day 0 and day 28 after the second dose for TCRbeta chain sequencing. A single count supports this clone. The antigen this receptor binds is unknown. No clone much larger than this one lies a single base away; base qualities are absent. The CDR3 regions of human TCRbeta chains were analyzed by immunosequencing. In the source study's methods: TCRs in the repertoires were compared against a reference library of SARS-CoV-2-specific TCRs that had been generated with the MIRA antigen-specificity platform. Breadth was defined as the fraction of unique TCRs that were SARS-CoV-2-associated. Depth was defined as the fraction of total T cells that were SARS-CoV-2-associated. Using the MIRA data, each spike-specific TCR was assigned both to the spike region to which the TCR was reactive and to a CD4 or CD8 class. Log10-transformed breadth and depth values were compared by one-way ANOVA with Sidak's multiple comparisons tests. Imported from immuneACCESS, the table was reduced by TCRdb to in-frame sequences with V and J called. These copies leave out some clones; in studies compared against another copy, an unresolved V gene accounts for under half, and the cause of the remainder is not known. Clone size and V and J calls were adopted from that table, with D and trimming inferred from the DNA. This sample gives tens of thousands of clones in total; 65% to 85% of them show up just once. Approximately 22% of the sample rests with the top ten.

The V and J segments used are TRBV2 and TRBJ1-5; the D gene is perhaps TRBD1, from 6 matching bases. This sample comprised peripheral blood, obtained on day 0 of AZD1222 vaccination. The receptor comes from an adult in good health. The CDR3 protein: CASSEGGPQPQHF. The DNA reads as follows: TGTGCCAGCAGTGAAGGGGGGCCGCAGCCCCAGCATTTT. This CDR3, with the reference TRBV2 and TRBJ1-5 proteins standing in past its ends, gives the full variable domain EPEVTQTPSHQVTQMGQEVILRCVPISNHLYFYWYRQILGQKVEFLVSFYNNEISEKSEIFDDQFSVERPDGSNFTLKIRSTKLEDSAMYFCASSEGGPQPQHFGDGTRLSIL.